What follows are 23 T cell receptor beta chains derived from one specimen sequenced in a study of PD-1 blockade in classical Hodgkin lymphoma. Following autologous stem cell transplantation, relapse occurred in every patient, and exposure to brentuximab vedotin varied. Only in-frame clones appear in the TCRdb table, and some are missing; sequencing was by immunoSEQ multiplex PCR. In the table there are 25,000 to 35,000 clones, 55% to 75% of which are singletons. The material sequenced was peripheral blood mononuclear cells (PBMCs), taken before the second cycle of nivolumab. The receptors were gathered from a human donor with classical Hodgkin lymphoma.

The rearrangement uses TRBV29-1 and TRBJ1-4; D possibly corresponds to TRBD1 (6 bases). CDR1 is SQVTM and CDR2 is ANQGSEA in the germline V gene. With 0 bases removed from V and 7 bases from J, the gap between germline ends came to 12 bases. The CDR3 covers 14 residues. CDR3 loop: CSVEEGRGIEKLFF. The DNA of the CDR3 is TGCAGCGTTGAAGAGGGAAGGGGGATTGAAAAACTGTTTTTT.

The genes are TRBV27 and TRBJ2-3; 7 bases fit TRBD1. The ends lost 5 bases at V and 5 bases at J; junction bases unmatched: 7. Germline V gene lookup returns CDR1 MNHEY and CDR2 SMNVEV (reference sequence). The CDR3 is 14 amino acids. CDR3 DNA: TGTGCCAGCAGTCAATTGACAGGGATAGATACGCAGTATTTT. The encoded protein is CASSQLTGIDTQYF.

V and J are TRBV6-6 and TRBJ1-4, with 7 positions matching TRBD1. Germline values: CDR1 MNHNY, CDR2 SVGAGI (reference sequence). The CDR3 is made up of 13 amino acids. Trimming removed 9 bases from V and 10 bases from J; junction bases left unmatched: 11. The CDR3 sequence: CASVQGTEGKLFF. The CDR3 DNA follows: TGTGCCAGTGTTCAGGGGACAGAGGGAAAACTGTTTTTT.

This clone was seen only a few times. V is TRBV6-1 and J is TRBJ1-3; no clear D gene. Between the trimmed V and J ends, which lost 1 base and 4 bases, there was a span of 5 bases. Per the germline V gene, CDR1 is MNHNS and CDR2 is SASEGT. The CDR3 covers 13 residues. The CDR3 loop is CASSEVWGNTIYF. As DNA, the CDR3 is TGTGCCAGCAGTGAAGTTTGGGGAAACACCATATATTTT.

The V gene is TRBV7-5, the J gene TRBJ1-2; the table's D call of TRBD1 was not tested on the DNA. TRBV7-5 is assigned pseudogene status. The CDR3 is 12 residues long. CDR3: CVRPHSSYGYTF. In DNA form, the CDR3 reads TGTGTCAGGCCCCACAGTTCCTATGGCTACACCTTC.

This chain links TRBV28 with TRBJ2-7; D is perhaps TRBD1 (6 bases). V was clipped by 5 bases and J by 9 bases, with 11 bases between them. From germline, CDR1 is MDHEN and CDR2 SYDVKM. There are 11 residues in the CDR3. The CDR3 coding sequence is TGTGCCAGCAGTAACAGGGCCGGGCAGTACGTC. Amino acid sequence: CASSNRAGQYV.

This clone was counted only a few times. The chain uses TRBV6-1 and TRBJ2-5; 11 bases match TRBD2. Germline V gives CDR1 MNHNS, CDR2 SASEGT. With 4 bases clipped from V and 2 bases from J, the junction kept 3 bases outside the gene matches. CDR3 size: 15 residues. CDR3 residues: CASSVLAGGQETQYF. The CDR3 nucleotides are TGTGCCAGCAGTGTATTAGCGGGGGGGCAAGAGACCCAGTACTTC.

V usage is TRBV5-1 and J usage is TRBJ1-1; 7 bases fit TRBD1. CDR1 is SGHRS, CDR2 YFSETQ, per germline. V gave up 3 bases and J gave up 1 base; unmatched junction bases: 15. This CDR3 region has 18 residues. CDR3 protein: CASSWGAGARDRNTEAFF. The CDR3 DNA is TGCGCCAGCAGCTGGGGGGCAGGGGCCCGGGACAGGAACACTGAAGCTTTCTTT.

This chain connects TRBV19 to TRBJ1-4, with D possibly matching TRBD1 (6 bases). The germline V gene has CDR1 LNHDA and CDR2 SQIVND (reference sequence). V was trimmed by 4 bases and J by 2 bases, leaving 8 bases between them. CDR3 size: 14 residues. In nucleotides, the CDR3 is TGTGCCAGTAGTAACAGGGTGACTAATGAAAAACTGTTTTTT. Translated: CASSNRVTNEKLFF.

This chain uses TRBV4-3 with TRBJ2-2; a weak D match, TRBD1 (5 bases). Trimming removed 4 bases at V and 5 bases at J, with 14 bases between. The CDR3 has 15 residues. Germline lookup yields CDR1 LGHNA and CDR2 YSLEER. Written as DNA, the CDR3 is TGCGCCAGCAGCCGGACCGGACACCTAACCGGGGAGCTGTTTTTT. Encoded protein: CASSRTGHLTGELFF.

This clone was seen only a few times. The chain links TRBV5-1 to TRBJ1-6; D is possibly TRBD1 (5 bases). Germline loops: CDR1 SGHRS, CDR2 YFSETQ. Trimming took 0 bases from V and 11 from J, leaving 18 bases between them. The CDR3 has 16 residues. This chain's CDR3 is CASSLVRSGQPTPLHF. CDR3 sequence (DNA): TGCGCCAGCAGCTTGGTTAGGTCTGGACAACCGACACCCCTCCACTTT.

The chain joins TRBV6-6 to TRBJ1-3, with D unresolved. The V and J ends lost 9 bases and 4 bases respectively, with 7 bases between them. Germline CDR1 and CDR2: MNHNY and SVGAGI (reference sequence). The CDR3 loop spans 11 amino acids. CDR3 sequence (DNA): TGTGCCAGTCAAGAAGGAAACACCATATATTTT. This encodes CASQEGNTIYF.

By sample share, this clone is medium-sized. CDR3 DNA: TGCGCCAGCAGCCAAGATTATAACGGAGGCCGTGGAGGCTACACCTTC. This translates into CASSQDYNGGRGGYTF. The V gene is TRBV4-3, the J gene TRBJ1-2; the D is unclear. The CDR3 spans 16 residues. The V end was cut by 0 bases, the J end by 8 bases, with 19 bases between. The germline V gene has CDR1 LGHNA and CDR2 YSLEER.

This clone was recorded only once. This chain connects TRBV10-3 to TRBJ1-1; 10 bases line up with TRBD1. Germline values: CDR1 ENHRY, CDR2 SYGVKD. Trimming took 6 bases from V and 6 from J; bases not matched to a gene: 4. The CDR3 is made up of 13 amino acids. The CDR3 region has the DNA TGTGCCATCAGGGGGACAGGGGTGGCTGAAGCTTTCTTT. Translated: CAIRGTGVAEAFF.

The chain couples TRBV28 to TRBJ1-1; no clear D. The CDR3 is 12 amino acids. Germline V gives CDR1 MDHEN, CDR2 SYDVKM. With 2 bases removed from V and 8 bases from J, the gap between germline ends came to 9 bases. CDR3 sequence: CASSLNGEEAFF. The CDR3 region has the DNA TGTGCCAGCAGTTTAAACGGGGAAGAAGCTTTCTTT.

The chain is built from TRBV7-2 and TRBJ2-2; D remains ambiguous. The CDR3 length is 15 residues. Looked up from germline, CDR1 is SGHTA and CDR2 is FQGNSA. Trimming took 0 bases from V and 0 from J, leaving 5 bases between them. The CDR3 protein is CASSLAAANTGELFF. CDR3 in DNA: TGTGCCAGCAGCTTAGCGGCCGCGAACACCGGGGAGCTGTTTTTT.

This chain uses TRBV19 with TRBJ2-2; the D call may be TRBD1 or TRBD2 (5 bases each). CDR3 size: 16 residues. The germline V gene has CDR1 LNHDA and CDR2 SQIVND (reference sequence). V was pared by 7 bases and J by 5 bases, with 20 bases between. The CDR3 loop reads CASNRVAGTGTGELFF. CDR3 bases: TGTGCCAGTAATCGGGTGGCAGGGACGGGGACCGGGGAGCTGTTTTTT. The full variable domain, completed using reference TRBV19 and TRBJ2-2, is DGGITQSPKYLFRKEGQNVTLSCEQNLNHDAMYWYRQDPGQGLRLIYYSQIVNDFQKGDIAEGYSVSREKKESFPLTVTSAQKNPTAFYLCASNRVAGTGTGELFFGEGSRLTVL.

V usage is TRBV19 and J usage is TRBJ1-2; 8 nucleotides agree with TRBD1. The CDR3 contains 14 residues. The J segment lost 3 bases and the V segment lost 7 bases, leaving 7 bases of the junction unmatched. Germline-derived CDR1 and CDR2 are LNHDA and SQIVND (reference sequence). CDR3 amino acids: CASTLDRADYGYTF. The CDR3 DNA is TGTGCCAGTACCTTGGACAGGGCAGACTATGGCTACACCTTC.

CDR3 sequence (DNA): TGCGCCAGCAGCCGAGGGGGGGGCGGAAATCAGCCCCAGCATTTT. As protein: CASSRGGGGNQPQHF. This chain links TRBV4-1 with TRBJ1-5; D is perhaps TRBD1 (6 bases). This CDR3 is 15 amino acids long. Germline CDR1 MGHRA, CDR2 YSYEKL. Trimming removed 4 bases at V and 4 bases at J, with 14 bases between.

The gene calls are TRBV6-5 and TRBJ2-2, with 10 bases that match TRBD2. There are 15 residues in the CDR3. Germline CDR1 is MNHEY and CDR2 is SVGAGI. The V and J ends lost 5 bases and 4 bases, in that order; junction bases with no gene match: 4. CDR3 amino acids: CASSASGGTTGELFF. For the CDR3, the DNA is TGTGCCAGCAGTGCTAGCGGGGGAACCACCGGGGAGCTGTTTTTT.

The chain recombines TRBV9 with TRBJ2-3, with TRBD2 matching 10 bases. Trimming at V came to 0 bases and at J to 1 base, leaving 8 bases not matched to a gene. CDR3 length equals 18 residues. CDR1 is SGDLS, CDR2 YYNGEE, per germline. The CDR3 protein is CASSVGAGGIVGTDTQYF. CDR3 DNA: TGTGCCAGCAGCGTAGGAGCGGGGGGGATCGTCGGCACAGATACGCAGTATTTT.

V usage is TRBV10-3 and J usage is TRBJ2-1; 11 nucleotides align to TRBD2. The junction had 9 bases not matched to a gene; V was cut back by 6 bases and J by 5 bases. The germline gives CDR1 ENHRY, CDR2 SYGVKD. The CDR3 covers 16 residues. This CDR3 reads CAISRSSGGSNNEQFF. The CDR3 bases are TGTGCCATCAGCCGATCTAGCGGGGGGTCCAACAATGAGCAGTTCTTC.

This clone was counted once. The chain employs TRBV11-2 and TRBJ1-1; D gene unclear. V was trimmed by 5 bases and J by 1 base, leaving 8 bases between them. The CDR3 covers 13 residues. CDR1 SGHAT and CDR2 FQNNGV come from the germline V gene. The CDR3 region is CASSPGRNTEAFF. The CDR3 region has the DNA TGTGCCAGCAGCCCAGGCCGGAACACTGAAGCTTTCTTT.